One and the same sample provided the 3 T cell receptor beta chains below, sequenced in a study of T-cell memory formation after mild COVID-19. One entry per CDR3 protein, called by TCRdb with MiXCR from the 5' RACE reads. This sample has 50,000 or so distinct CDR3 sequences, with 9.3% found just once. The sample was PBMCs or a T cell subset sorted from them (not recorded which). These receptors originate from an adult woman who had mild COVID-19 (a few samples of this study predate the infection). Cell type and time point are not known.

V gene TRBV7-6 combines with J gene TRBJ2-3; D perhaps matches TRBD1 (6 bases). The CDR3 length is 16 residues. Germline CDR1 is SGHVS and CDR2 is FNYEAQ. V lost 1 base, J lost 6 bases, and 17 bases lay in between. The CDR3 DNA reads as TGTGCCAGCAGCTTAGTAGGGGGTGCCCTCGGGGATACGCAGTATTTT. It is translated as CASSLVGGALGDTQYF. The whole variable domain, remainder taken from reference TRBV7-6 and TRBJ2-3, is GAGVSQSPRYKVTKRGQDVALRCDPISGHVSLYWYRQALGQGPEFLTYFNYEAQQDKSGLPNDRFSAERPEGSISTLTIQRTEQRDSAMYRCASSLVGGALGDTQYFGPGTRLTVL.

The sample holds a few counts of this clonotype. The rearrangement joins TRBV12-3 or TRBV12-4 to TRBJ1-2, with 7 nucleotides matching TRBD1. V lost 2 bases, J lost 5 bases, and 11 bases stayed unmatched. CDR3 length: 16 amino acids. CDR3 nucleotide sequence: TGTGCCAGCAGTTTACCAGGTCAAGGGGGCTTGTATGGCTACACCTTC. Its translation is CASSLPGQGGLYGYTF.

The CDR3 region is CASRWGAEQYF. The CDR3 DNA sequence: TGTGCCAGCAGATGGGGAGCCGAGCAGTACTTC. The chain employs TRBV6-6 and TRBJ2-7; D perhaps matches TRBD2 (5 bases). CDR3 size: 11 residues. Germline V gene data show CDR1 as MNHNY and CDR2 as SVGAGI (reference sequence). With 6 bases removed from V and 6 bases from J, the gap between germline ends came to 9 bases.